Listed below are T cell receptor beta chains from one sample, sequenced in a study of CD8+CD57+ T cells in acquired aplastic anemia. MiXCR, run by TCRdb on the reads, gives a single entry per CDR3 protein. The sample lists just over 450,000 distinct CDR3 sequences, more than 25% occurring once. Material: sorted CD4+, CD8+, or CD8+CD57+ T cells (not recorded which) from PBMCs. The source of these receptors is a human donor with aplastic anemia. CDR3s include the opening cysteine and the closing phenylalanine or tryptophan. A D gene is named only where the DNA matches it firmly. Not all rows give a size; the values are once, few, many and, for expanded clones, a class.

CDR3: CASSRSGDYEQYF
DNA: TGTGCCAGCAGTCGGAGCGGGGACTACGAGCAGTACTTC
size: many
V: TRBV12-3/TRBV12-4
J: TRBJ2-7
D: TRBD2

CDR3: CATQRQAGNSPLHF
DNA: TGTGCCACCCAGAGACAGGCGGGGAATTCACCCCTCCACTTT
size: many
V: TRBV19
J: TRBJ1-6
D: -

CDR3: CASSRAGQGRYEQYF
DNA: TGTGCCAGCAGCCGCGCGGGACAGGGTCGCTACGAGCAGTACTTC
size: many
V: TRBV14
J: TRBJ2-7
D: TRBD1

CDR3: CASSLGGSGGVTEAFF
DNA: TGTGCCAGCAGCTTGGGGGGGTCAGGGGGGGTCACTGAAGCTTTCTTT
size: -
V: TRBV7-8
J: TRBJ1-1
D: TRBD1

CDR3: CATSDLGWGPGQPSGNTMYF
DNA: TGTGCCACCAGTGATTTAGGGTGGGGTCCGGGACAGCCGTCTGGAAACACCATGTATTTT
size: -
V: TRBV24-1
J: TRBJ1-3
D: TRBD1

CDR3: CSVEKANIQYF
DNA: TGCAGCGTTGAAAAGGCAAACATTCAGTACTTC
size: many
V: TRBV29-1
J: TRBJ2-4
D: -

CDR3: CASQTSGGADTQYF
DNA: TGTGCCAGCCAGACTAGCGGGGGGGCAGATACGCAGTATTTT
size: few
V: TRBV12-3/TRBV12-4
J: TRBJ2-3
D: TRBD2

CDR3: CASSGQGGRNNSPLHF
DNA: TGTGCCAGCAGCGGGCAAGGGGGCCGGAATAATTCACCCCTCCACTTT
size: few
V: TRBV5-5
J: TRBJ1-6
D: TRBD1

CDR3: CASSSKGRANTEAFF
DNA: TGTGCCAGCAGCTCCAAGGGCAGGGCGAACACTGAAGCTTTCTTT
size: -
V: TRBV7-3
J: TRBJ1-1
D: -

CDR3: CASSLKGLGGNEQYF
DNA: TGTGCCAGCAGCTTGAAGGGACTAGGGGGCAACGAGCAGTACTTC
size: once
V: TRBV5-4
J: TRBJ2-7
D: -

CDR3: CASSYSTLGGPQHF
DNA: TGTGCCAGCAGTTACTCTACCCTAGGTGGGCCCCAGCATTTT
size: many
V: TRBV6-5
J: TRBJ1-5
D: -

CDR3: CASSLGGGRREQYF
DNA: TGTGCCAGCAGCTTGGGGGGAGGGCGTCGGGAGCAGTACTTC
size: many
V: TRBV7-9
J: TRBJ2-7
D: TRBD2

CDR3: CASSEGLDFYEQFF
DNA: TGCGCCAGCAGCGAAGGACTAGATTTCTATGAGCAGTTCTTC
size: -
V: TRBV5-1
J: TRBJ2-1
D: TRBD2

CDR3: CSANLLGPGNTIYF
DNA: TGCAGTGCCAACCTTTTGGGGCCTGGAAACACCATATATTTT
size: many
V: TRBV20-1
J: TRBJ1-3
D: -

CDR3: CASSYDSNTEAFF
DNA: TGTGCCAGCAGTTACGACAGTAACACTGAAGCTTTCTTT
size: many
V: TRBV6-5
J: TRBJ1-1
D: -

CDR3: CASSFSETFYNEQFF
DNA: TGTGCCAGCAGCTTTTCCGAGACATTCTACAATGAGCAGTTCTTC
size: once
V: TRBV11-1
J: TRBJ2-1
D: -

CDR3: CSARVGGDRGNSPLHF
DNA: TGCAGTGCTAGAGTTGGTGGGGACAGGGGGAATTCACCCCTCCACTTT
size: many
V: TRBV20-1
J: TRBJ1-6
D: TRBD1

CDR3: CASILSAQGGNTEAFF
DNA: TGTGCCAGCATTCTCTCAGCACAGGGTGGGAACACTGAAGCTTTCTTT
size: -
V: TRBV4-2
J: TRBJ1-1
D: -

CDR3: CASGLNRGGEQYF
DNA: TGTGCTAGTGGTTTGAACAGGGGAGGCGAGCAGTACTTC
size: few
V: TRBV12-5
J: TRBJ2-7
D: -

CDR3: CASSLGQGSHNSPLHF
DNA: TGTGCCAGCAGCTTGGGACAGGGCTCGCATAATTCACCCCTCCACTTT
size: -
V: TRBV11-2
J: TRBJ1-6
D: TRBD1

CDR3: CAWSVQKGAGSPLHF
DNA: TGTGCCTGGAGTGTACAAAAGGGGGCCGGTTCACCCCTCCACTTT
size: -
V: TRBV7-2
J: TRBJ1-6
D: TRBD1

CDR3: CASSVAPEGGLGKETQYF
DNA: TGTGCCAGCAGCGTAGCTCCGGAAGGAGGACTGGGGAAAGAGACCCAGTACTTC
size: many
V: TRBV9
J: TRBJ2-5
D: -